This is a list of T cell receptor beta chains from one sample in a study of identical twins. One entry per CDR3 protein, called by TCRdb with MiXCR from the 5' RACE reads. Of roughly 500,000 distinct CDR3 sequences detected, about 20% appear once; the ten largest clones hold about 0.93%. In addition, the sample was reused for a study of T cells expressing NK-cell markers.

Specimen: CD4+ T cells sorted from blood. The receptors here all came from a woman aged 18-29 years in good health. CDR3s include the opening cysteine and the closing phenylalanine or tryptophan. Each record gives: V gene, clone size, J gene, D gene, CDR3 protein, CDR3 DNA. The D gene is left open where the match is weak. A clone size is listed for some rows: how often the clone was seen (once, few, many), or a class if it is expanded.

TRBV5-1,many,TRBJ1-2,-,CASSLAQTAGRYTF,TGCGCCAGCAGCTTGGCCCAGACAGCGGGTCGCTACACCTTC
TRBV5-1,-,TRBJ2-5,-,CASSLVVQETQYF,TGCGCCAGCAGCTTAGTCGTACAAGAGACCCAGTACTTC
TRBV11-2,-,TRBJ2-1,TRBD2,CASSSPSGRAWSYNEQFF,TGTGCCAGCAGCTCGCCTAGCGGGAGGGCCTGGTCCTACAATGAGCAGTTCTTC
TRBV21-1,-,TRBJ2-3,-,CASSKGLAGDVCHTDTQYF,TGTGCCAGCAGCAAAGGACTAGCGGGGGATGTGTGCCACACAGATACGCAGTATTTT
TRBV20-1,few,TRBJ1-4,-,CSARGEKLFF,TGCAGTGCTAGGGGGGAAAAACTGTTTTTT
TRBV2,-,TRBJ1-6,-,CASGNANSPLHF,TGTGCCAGCGGGAACGCTAATTCACCCCTCCACTTT
TRBV20-1,-,TRBJ2-1,TRBD2,CSARERTSGKYNEQFF,TGCAGTGCTAGAGAAAGGACTAGCGGGAAATACAATGAGCAGTTCTTC
TRBV20-1,many,TRBJ2-3,-,CSARTHQGSTDTQYF,TGCAGTGCTCGGACCCACCAAGGGAGCACAGATACGCAGTATTTT
TRBV11-1,-,TRBJ1-1,TRBD1,CASSLAGQGAFWNTEAFF,TGTGCCAGCAGCTTAGCGGGACAGGGGGCATTTTGGAACACTGAAGCTTTCTTT
TRBV27,many,TRBJ1-1,TRBD1,CASSLLTAGGTEAFF,TGTGCCAGCAGTTTACTCACCGCAGGGGGAACTGAAGCTTTCTTT
TRBV5-6,many,TRBJ2-1,-,CASSHRLRQHNEQFF,TGTGCCAGCAGCCACAGACTAAGACAGCACAATGAGCAGTTCTTC
TRBV7-9,-,TRBJ1-6,-,CATSFSGGSPLHF,TGTGCCACGTCATTTAGTGGGGGTTCACCCCTCCACTTT
TRBV7-6,-,TRBJ1-5,-,CASSYGAGVGNQPQHF,TGTGCCAGCAGCTACGGGGCAGGGGTCGGCAATCAGCCCCAGCATTTT
TRBV20-1,few,TRBJ2-1,-,CSASKGDRRGEQFF,TGCAGTGCTAGTAAGGGGGACCGGAGAGGTGAGCAGTTCTTC
TRBV6-5,-,TRBJ1-4,TRBD1,CASSYGQATNEKLFF,TGTGCCAGCAGTTACGGACAGGCAACTAATGAAAAACTGTTTTTT
TRBV9,few,TRBJ2-5,TRBD2,CASSVAGGSGETQYF,TGTGCCAGCAGCGTAGCGGGCGGGAGTGGTGAGACCCAGTACTTC
TRBV6-1,once,TRBJ2-1,-,CASSQGRINNEQFF,TGTGCCAGCTCCCAGGGGCGGATTAACAATGAGCAGTTCTTC
TRBV27,-,TRBJ2-2,-,CASSYNRNTGELFF,TGTGCCAGCTCTTATAACAGGAACACCGGGGAGCTGTTTTTT
TRBV3-1,-,TRBJ2-3,-,CASSQGSDTQYF,TGTGCCAGCAGCCAAGGGTCAGATACGCAGTATTTT
TRBV6-5,few,TRBJ1-2,-,CASSYRGGSYGYTF,TGTGCCAGCAGTTACCGCGGCGGGTCCTATGGCTACACCTTC
TRBV4-3,-,TRBJ2-3,TRBD2,CASSQGLVSGTFSTDTQYF,TGCGCCAGCAGCCAGGGTCTCGTTAGCGGGACTTTTAGCACAGATACGCAGTATTTT
TRBV12-3/TRBV12-4,many,TRBJ1-3,-,CASSFAGRGRNTIYF,TGTGCCAGCAGTTTTGCCGGCAGGGGAAGAAACACCATATATTTT
TRBV29-1,-,TRBJ1-1,-,CSAARWAGALRTEAFF,TGCAGCGCCGCGAGATGGGCAGGGGCACTGCGGACTGAAGCTTTCTTT
TRBV6-1,few,TRBJ2-5,-,CASSRRVRETQYF,TGTGCCAGCAGCCGAAGGGTTAGGGAGACCCAGTACTTC
TRBV4-2,few,TRBJ2-7,TRBD2,CASSQVGLAGGDSYEQYF,TGTGCCAGCAGCCAAGTCGGGCTAGCGGGGGGGGACTCCTACGAGCAGTACTTC